These 3 T cell receptor beta chains were all obtained from the same sample, sequenced in a study of blood T cell repertoires in COVID-19. Sequenced by immunoSEQ multiplex PCR; TCRdb stores in-frame clones only, minus some. This sample yields almost 250,000 clones, of which more than 70% are seen a single time; about 5.4% belongs to the top ten. The material sequenced was peripheral blood. These receptors were collected from an elderly woman with COVID-19, enrolled during active disease.

The genes are TRBV28 and TRBJ1-1; 8 positions match TRBD1. The CDR3 sequence is 12 residues long. From germline, CDR1 is MDHEN and CDR2 SYDVKM. After removal of 10 bases from V and 1 base from J, the junction contained 2 bases not matched to a gene. CDR3 sequence: CATDRANTEAFF. The DNA of the CDR3 is TGTGCCACGGACAGGGCGAACACTGAAGCTTTCTTT.

The rearrangement joins TRBV20-1 to TRBJ1-2; TRBD1 matches at 10 bases. The ends lost 7 bases at V and 9 bases at J; junction bases unmatched: 5. CDR1 is DFQATT, CDR2 SNEGSKA, per germline (reference sequence). This CDR3 has 11 amino acids. The DNA of the CDR3 is TGCAGTGTCAGACAGGGGGCACGCTACACCTTC. This translates into CSVRQGARYTF.

The V call is TRBV6-6, the J call TRBJ1-1; maybe TRBD1 (6 bases). Germline CDR1 is MNHNY and CDR2 is SVGAGI (reference sequence). The CDR3 runs to 15 residues. Trimming took 2 bases from V and 4 from J, leaving 14 bases between them. CDR3 DNA: TGTGCCAGCAGTTACGTCGCCAGGGGATTCACTGAAGCTTTCTTT. Its translation is CASSYVARGFTEAFF.